These T cell receptor beta chains were read from a single sample in a study of T cells in Graves' hyperthyroidism and ophthalmopathy. TCRdb re-analysed the multiplex PCR reads in MiXCR, keeping a single row per CDR3 protein. The sample holds a few hundred thousand distinct CDR3 sequences, less than 15% seen once. The material sequenced was blood. The receptors originated from a middle-aged woman with Graves' hyperthyroidism. Both conserved end residues are part of each CDR3. The order of the fields is clone size, J gene, V gene, D gene, CDR3 DNA, CDR3 protein. A D gene is named only where the DNA matches it firmly. Part of the rows lack a size; the others show once, few, many or a class for expanded clones.

clone_size: few
j_call: TRBJ1-1
v_call: TRBV4-1
d_call: TRBD1
cdr3_nt: TGCGCCAGCAGCCCAGACAGGGGGCTGAACACTGAAGCTTTCTTT
cdr3_aa: CASSPDRGLNTEAFF

clone_size: many
j_call: TRBJ2-1
v_call: TRBV11-3
d_call: -
cdr3_nt: TGTGCCAGCAGCCCCCTTGCAGGCCTAAGGAACAATGAGCAGTTCTTC
cdr3_aa: CASSPLAGLRNNEQFF

clone_size: many
j_call: TRBJ1-5
v_call: TRBV15
d_call: -
cdr3_nt: TGTGCCACCAGCAGAGAGGGTAATAGCAATCAGCCCCAGCATTTT
cdr3_aa: CATSREGNSNQPQHF

clone_size: many
j_call: TRBJ2-1
v_call: TRBV5-1
d_call: TRBD2
cdr3_nt: TGCGCCAGCAGCCTGACTAGCGGGAATGGCAATGAGCAGTTCTTC
cdr3_aa: CASSLTSGNGNEQFF

clone_size: -
j_call: TRBJ2-1
v_call: TRBV28
d_call: -
cdr3_nt: TGTGCCAGTAGGGGGGGCGCCTACAATGAGCAGTTCTTC
cdr3_aa: CASRGGAYNEQFF

clone_size: many
j_call: TRBJ2-3
v_call: TRBV24-1
d_call: -
cdr3_nt: TGTGCCACCAGTGATCCTCGACAGAGCACAGATACGCAGTATTTT
cdr3_aa: CATSDPRQSTDTQYF

clone_size: once
j_call: TRBJ2-1
v_call: TRBV19
d_call: -
cdr3_nt: TGTGCCAGTAGTATCCGACCGACGCATTCCTACAATGAGCAGTTCTTC
cdr3_aa: CASSIRPTHSYNEQFF

clone_size: many
j_call: TRBJ2-5
v_call: TRBV3-1
d_call: TRBD2
cdr3_nt: TGTGCCAGCAGCCTGTGGCGGGAGGTGATTCAAGAGACCCAGTACTTC
cdr3_aa: CASSLWREVIQETQYF

clone_size: few
j_call: TRBJ2-1
v_call: TRBV10-1
d_call: TRBD2
cdr3_nt: TGCGCCAGCAGTGCCCCTGTGACTAGCGGTCAAAAGGATGAGCAGTTCTTC
cdr3_aa: CASSAPVTSGQKDEQFF

clone_size: many
j_call: TRBJ2-1
v_call: TRBV7-9
d_call: -
cdr3_nt: TGTGCCAGCAGCCTTAGCGGATACTGGCAGTTCTTC
cdr3_aa: CASSLSGYWQFF

clone_size: -
j_call: TRBJ2-7
v_call: TRBV2
d_call: -
cdr3_nt: TGTGCCAGCATTTTACGGGAAGGGTTTTACGAGCAGTACTTC
cdr3_aa: CASILREGFYEQYF

clone_size: -
j_call: TRBJ2-7
v_call: TRBV29-1
d_call: TRBD2
cdr3_nt: TGCAGCGACAAAGTGGGTTGTGGGGGACTACCGAACTACGAGCAGTACTTC
cdr3_aa: CSDKVGCGGLPNYEQYF

clone_size: many
j_call: TRBJ1-1
v_call: TRBV5-1
d_call: -
cdr3_nt: TGCGCCAGCAGCTCACAGAACACTGAAGCTTTCTTT
cdr3_aa: CASSSQNTEAFF

clone_size: -
j_call: TRBJ1-5
v_call: TRBV15
d_call: -
cdr3_nt: TGTGCCACCAGCAGAGATCAATCGCAGCCCCAGCATTTT
cdr3_aa: CATSRDQSQPQHF

clone_size: -
j_call: TRBJ1-2
v_call: TRBV29-1
d_call: -
cdr3_nt: TGCAGCGTTGAAGATTTTCGGGGGCTCGGCTACACCTTC
cdr3_aa: CSVEDFRGLGYTF

clone_size: -
j_call: TRBJ1-3
v_call: TRBV15
d_call: -
cdr3_nt: TGTGCCACCAGCAGAGATCTCGGGGGACTCTCTGGAAACACCATATATTTT
cdr3_aa: CATSRDLGGLSGNTIYF

clone_size: many
j_call: TRBJ1-6
v_call: TRBV12-3/TRBV12-4
d_call: -
cdr3_nt: TGTGCCAGCAGTTTAAGAGGGGGGGGGGCGAATTCACCCCTCCACTTT
cdr3_aa: CASSLRGGGANSPLHF

clone_size: -
j_call: TRBJ1-5
v_call: TRBV3-1
d_call: TRBD1
cdr3_nt: TGTGCCAGCAGCCCCCGGACAGGATATCAGCCCCAGCATTTT
cdr3_aa: CASSPRTGYQPQHF

clone_size: -
j_call: TRBJ1-2
v_call: TRBV28
d_call: TRBD1
cdr3_nt: TGTGCCAGCACTTTAGGGGGGACAGGGGCCCATAGGGGCTACACCTTC
cdr3_aa: CASTLGGTGAHRGYTF

clone_size: many
j_call: TRBJ2-3
v_call: TRBV3-1
d_call: TRBD2
cdr3_nt: TGTGCCAGCAGCCAAACCGGGACTAGCGGGAGCGTTTATTCAGATACGCAGTATTTT
cdr3_aa: CASSQTGTSGSVYSDTQYF

clone_size: few
j_call: TRBJ2-5
v_call: TRBV7-2
d_call: -
cdr3_nt: TGTGCCAGCAGCTTAGCGCCGGGGAGGGAGACCCAGTACTTC
cdr3_aa: CASSLAPGRETQYF

clone_size: many
j_call: TRBJ2-7
v_call: TRBV12-5
d_call: -
cdr3_nt: TGTGCTAGTCAGGGAGCTAGTCTCGACAAGAGCTCCTACGAGCAGTACTTC
cdr3_aa: CASQGASLDKSSYEQYF

clone_size: many
j_call: TRBJ2-5
v_call: TRBV5-1
d_call: -
cdr3_nt: TGCGCCAGCAGCTTGGGGGAGGTAGAGACCCAGTACTTC
cdr3_aa: CASSLGEVETQYF

clone_size: -
j_call: TRBJ2-2
v_call: TRBV29-1
d_call: TRBD1
cdr3_nt: TGCAGCGTAGATTCAGGGGGCTCAACCGGGGAGCTGTTTTTT
cdr3_aa: CSVDSGGSTGELFF

clone_size: many
j_call: TRBJ2-5
v_call: TRBV2
d_call: -
cdr3_nt: TGTGCCACAGCCTCGCACGGTCGCCAAGAGACCCAGTACTTC
cdr3_aa: CATASHGRQETQYF

clone_size: -
j_call: TRBJ2-2
v_call: TRBV27
d_call: TRBD2
cdr3_nt: TGTGCCAGCAGTTTATCGAGAGCGGGAGTTTCGGGGGAGCTGTTTTTT
cdr3_aa: CASSLSRAGVSGELFF

clone_size: few
j_call: TRBJ1-5
v_call: TRBV5-1
d_call: -
cdr3_nt: TGCGCCAGCAGGGTGGGAACGGACGCCGGACAGCCCCAGCATTTT
cdr3_aa: CASRVGTDAGQPQHF

clone_size: many
j_call: TRBJ1-2
v_call: TRBV3-1
d_call: -
cdr3_nt: TGTGCCAGCAGCCAAGATATGAACTATGGCTACACCTTC
cdr3_aa: CASSQDMNYGYTF

clone_size: many
j_call: TRBJ1-5
v_call: TRBV28
d_call: -
cdr3_nt: TGTGCCAGCAGTTTATTAGGGTTGGGTCAGCCCCAGCATTTT
cdr3_aa: CASSLLGLGQPQHF

clone_size: many
j_call: TRBJ2-7
v_call: TRBV27
d_call: TRBD2
cdr3_nt: TGTGCCAGCAGTTACGACGGGACTAGCTACGAGCAGTACTTC
cdr3_aa: CASSYDGTSYEQYF

clone_size: many
j_call: TRBJ2-2
v_call: TRBV30
d_call: -
cdr3_nt: TGTGCCTGGAGTGCCGGGACTGTCACCGGGGAGCTGTTTTTT
cdr3_aa: CAWSAGTVTGELFF

clone_size: many
j_call: TRBJ1-2
v_call: TRBV20-1
d_call: -
cdr3_nt: TGCAGTGCTAAAGGGGGTCCCGGCAACTATGGCTACACCTTC
cdr3_aa: CSAKGGPGNYGYTF

clone_size: many
j_call: TRBJ1-1
v_call: TRBV5-1
d_call: TRBD1
cdr3_nt: TGCGCCAGCAGCTCCCTGACAGGGGGAGGCACTGAAGCTTTCTTT
cdr3_aa: CASSSLTGGGTEAFF

clone_size: few
j_call: TRBJ2-2
v_call: TRBV29-1
d_call: -
cdr3_nt: TGCAGCGTTCAGCTTCTGAACACCGGGGAGCTGTTTTTT
cdr3_aa: CSVQLLNTGELFF

clone_size: few
j_call: TRBJ2-5
v_call: TRBV7-9
d_call: -
cdr3_nt: TGTGCCAGCAGCCCGAGGGGGGAAGAGACCCAGTACTTC
cdr3_aa: CASSPRGEETQYF

clone_size: few
j_call: TRBJ2-2
v_call: TRBV10-3
d_call: -
cdr3_nt: TGTGCCATCAATGATGGAGACACCGGGGAGCTGTTTTTT
cdr3_aa: CAINDGDTGELFF

clone_size: -
j_call: TRBJ2-5
v_call: TRBV20-1
d_call: TRBD2
cdr3_nt: TGCAGTGCAACCATAGGAGGACTAGCGGGAGAGACCCAGTACTTC
cdr3_aa: CSATIGGLAGETQYF

clone_size: few
j_call: TRBJ2-2
v_call: TRBV2
d_call: -
cdr3_nt: TGTGCCAGCAAGAAAGATCCCACCGGGGAGCTGTTTTTT
cdr3_aa: CASKKDPTGELFF

clone_size: few
j_call: TRBJ2-1
v_call: TRBV28
d_call: -
cdr3_nt: TGTGCCAGCAGTCTGGACTCCTATGAGCAGTTCTTC
cdr3_aa: CASSLDSYEQFF

clone_size: -
j_call: TRBJ2-1
v_call: TRBV11-1
d_call: TRBD2
cdr3_nt: TGTGCCAGCAGCGGAGCCGCAACGCCTAGCGGGAGGGCTAGATACAATGAGCAGTTCTTC
cdr3_aa: CASSGAATPSGRARYNEQFF

clone_size: many
j_call: TRBJ2-2
v_call: TRBV6-1
d_call: TRBD1
cdr3_nt: TGTGCCAGCATTACAGGAGACAGGGGAATTTTCGGGGAGCTGTTTTTT
cdr3_aa: CASITGDRGIFGELFF

clone_size: -
j_call: TRBJ2-7
v_call: TRBV14
d_call: TRBD2
cdr3_nt: TGTGCCAGCAGCCAAACTAGGGAGGGCGAGCAGTACTTC
cdr3_aa: CASSQTREGEQYF

clone_size: many
j_call: TRBJ2-3
v_call: TRBV20-1
d_call: TRBD2
cdr3_nt: TGCAGTGCTAGCCGACTAGCGGTAAACACAGATACGCAGTATTTT
cdr3_aa: CSASRLAVNTDTQYF

clone_size: -
j_call: TRBJ2-4
v_call: TRBV10-2
d_call: -
cdr3_nt: TGCGCCAGCAGCGGAGGGACCTACGATGCGAACATTCAGTACTTC
cdr3_aa: CASSGGTYDANIQYF

clone_size: -
j_call: TRBJ2-3
v_call: TRBV5-5
d_call: TRBD1
cdr3_nt: TGTGCCAGCAGCTCGTATCCGGACAGGGGCGCAGATACGCAGTATTTT
cdr3_aa: CASSSYPDRGADTQYF

clone_size: -
j_call: TRBJ2-5
v_call: TRBV18
d_call: -
cdr3_nt: TGTGCCACCTCCGGGACGAAAGAGACCCAGTACTTC
cdr3_aa: CATSGTKETQYF